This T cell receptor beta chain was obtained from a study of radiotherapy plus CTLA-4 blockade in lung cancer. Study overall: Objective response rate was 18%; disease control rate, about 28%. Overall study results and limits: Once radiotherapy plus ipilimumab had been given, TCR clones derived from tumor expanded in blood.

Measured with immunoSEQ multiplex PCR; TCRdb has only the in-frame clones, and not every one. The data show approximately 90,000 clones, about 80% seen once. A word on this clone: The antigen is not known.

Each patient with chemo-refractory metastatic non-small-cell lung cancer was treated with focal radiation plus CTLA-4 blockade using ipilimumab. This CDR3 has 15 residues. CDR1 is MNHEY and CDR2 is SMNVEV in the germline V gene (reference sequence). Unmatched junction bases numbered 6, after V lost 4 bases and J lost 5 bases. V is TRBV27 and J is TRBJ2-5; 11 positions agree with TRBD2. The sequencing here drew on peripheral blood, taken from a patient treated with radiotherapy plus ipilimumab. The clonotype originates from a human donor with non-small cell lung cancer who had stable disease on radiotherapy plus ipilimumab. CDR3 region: CASSSPSGGLETQYF. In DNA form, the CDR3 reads TGTGCCAGCAGTTCCCCTAGCGGGGGGCTTGAGACCCAGTACTTC.